This T cell receptor (beta chain) originates from a study of shared clonotypes between healthy human individuals. Background on the study: Plates per donor: three CD4 naive, three CD4 memory, two CD8 naive, one CD8 memory.

Remarks on this clone: What it binds is not known.

The V end was cut by 7 bases, the J end by 7 bases, with 14 bases between. The CDR3 consists of 12 residues. Germline V lookup: CDR1 SEHNR, CDR2 FQNEAQ (reference sequence). Libraries were prepared by immunoSEQ multiplex PCR; TCRdb keeps only in-frame clonotypes and omits some of them. The sample holds fewer than 1.8 million clones, 98% seen once. Study conclusions and caveats: Generation probabilities of non-shared clonotypes were lower (relative to those shared by all four donors).

The receptor comes from a man between 25 and 39 years old in good health. The chain recombines TRBV7-9 with TRBJ2-7; a possible D gene is TRBD1 (6 bases). Input material: naive CD4+ T cells sorted from blood. Subset reported: CD45RA+ positively selected. The CDR3 nucleotides are TGTGCCAGCACCTGGGGGCGCGGTGAGCAGTACTTC. It codes for CASTWGRGEQYF.